This T cell receptor beta chain came from a study of T cell changes during pregnancy in multiple sclerosis. Libraries were prepared by immunoSEQ multiplex PCR; TCRdb keeps only in-frame clonotypes and omits some of them. Of tens of thousands of clones listed, around 90% are singletons. This clonotype was obtained from a female donor in good health, enrolled as a control in a pregnancy study. The sample in question was peripheral blood, obtained in the second trimester of pregnancy.

The CDR3 sequence: CASSGGTGNPTDTQYF. CDR3 sequence (DNA): TGCGCCAGCAGCGGGGGGACAGGCAACCCCACAGATACGCAGTATTTT. This sequence joins TRBV5-1 and TRBJ2-3; 8 nucleotides line up with TRBD1. The CDR3 sequence is 16 residues long. Germline V gene lookup returns CDR1 SGHRS and CDR2 YFSETQ. The J segment lost 2 bases and the V segment lost 4 bases, leaving 9 bases of the junction unmatched. The full variable domain, its missing parts supplied by reference TRBV5-1 and TRBJ2-3, is KAGVTQTPRYLIKTRGQQVTLSCSPISGHRSVSWYQQTPGQGLQFLFEYFSETQRNKGNFPGRFSGRQFSNSRSEMNVSTLELGDSALYLCASSGGTGNPTDTQYFGPGTRLTVL.